The rows below give T cell receptor beta chains drawn from one sample of a study of blood T cells in healthy people across ages. TCRdb passed the 5' RACE reads through MiXCR, listing each CDR3 protein once. The data hold 850,000 to 1,000,000 distinct CDR3 sequences, with 40% to 60% observed a single time. The sequenced sample was blood. These receptors all stem from a man younger than 40 in good health. Each CDR3 is given with its conserved first and last residue. Fields, in order: clone size, V gene, J gene, D gene, CDR3 DNA, CDR3 protein. D genes are given only for firm matches. The size field is filled for only some rows; it gives once, few, many or a size class.

clone size: .
V gene: TRBV12-3/TRBV12-4
J gene: TRBJ1-2
D gene: .
CDR3 DNA: TGTGCCAGCAGTGAAGGGGACCCCTACACCTTC
CDR3 protein: CASSEGDPYTF

clone size: .
V gene: TRBV11-3
J gene: TRBJ2-3
D gene: .
CDR3 DNA: TGTGCCAGCAGCTTAGATGTAACGGGGGCGAGTTTTCCAGATACGCAGTATTTT
CDR3 protein: CASSLDVTGASFPDTQYF

clone size: .
V gene: TRBV3-1
J gene: TRBJ2-4
D gene: .
CDR3 DNA: TGTGCCAGCAGCCAAAGGGAAAACATTCAGTACTTC
CDR3 protein: CASSQRENIQYF

clone size: .
V gene: TRBV12-3/TRBV12-4
J gene: TRBJ1-1
D gene: .
CDR3 DNA: TGTGCCAGCATGGGGGCTATATCTGGGGCTAAAGCTTTCTTT
CDR3 protein: CASMGAISGAKAFF

clone size: .
V gene: TRBV4-1
J gene: TRBJ2-7
D gene: .
CDR3 DNA: TGCGCCAGCAGCCAAGGGCCCGGGATGGACGAGCAGTACTTC
CDR3 protein: CASSQGPGMDEQYF

clone size: .
V gene: TRBV12-3/TRBV12-4
J gene: TRBJ1-1
D gene: .
CDR3 DNA: TGTGCCAGCAGTTCTCATATGAACACTGAAGCTTTCTTT
CDR3 protein: CASSSHMNTEAFF

clone size: .
V gene: TRBV10-3
J gene: TRBJ2-1
D gene: TRBD1
CDR3 DNA: TGTGCCATCAGCAGGGGGCGCGAAATCAATGAGCAGTTCTTC
CDR3 protein: CAISRGREINEQFF

clone size: .
V gene: TRBV6-5
J gene: TRBJ1-5
D gene: .
CDR3 DNA: TGTGCCAGCAGCCCGCGTGGAGGGGGTCAGTATCAGCCCCAGCATTTT
CDR3 protein: CASSPRGGGQYQPQHF

clone size: .
V gene: TRBV21-1
J gene: TRBJ1-1
D gene: .
CDR3 DNA: TGTGCCAGCAGCAAAATTTCGGTGAACACTGAAGCTTTCTTT
CDR3 protein: CASSKISVNTEAFF

clone size: few
V gene: TRBV12-3/TRBV12-4
J gene: TRBJ1-6
D gene: .
CDR3 DNA: TGTGCCAGCAGTAAAACCGACTATTCACCCCTCCACTTT
CDR3 protein: CASSKTDYSPLHF

clone size: once
V gene: TRBV10-1
J gene: TRBJ2-4
D gene: .
CDR3 DNA: TGCGCCAGCAGTGCTGACGCTGAAAACATTCAGTACTTC
CDR3 protein: CASSADAENIQYF

clone size: .
V gene: TRBV7-9
J gene: TRBJ1-2
D gene: .
CDR3 DNA: TGTGCCAGCAGCTTGGGAATTGACTATGGCTACACCTTC
CDR3 protein: CASSLGIDYGYTF

clone size: many
V gene: TRBV7-2
J gene: TRBJ2-3
D gene: TRBD1
CDR3 DNA: TGTGCCAGCAGCCCACGGACAGGGGGTAGGACAGATACGCAGTATTTT
CDR3 protein: CASSPRTGGRTDTQYF

clone size: .
V gene: TRBV11-2
J gene: TRBJ2-5
D gene: .
CDR3 DNA: TGTGCCAGCAGCTTAGGGCAGAGCCTACAAGAGACCCAGTACTTC
CDR3 protein: CASSLGQSLQETQYF

clone size: .
V gene: TRBV7-9
J gene: TRBJ2-1
D gene: TRBD2
CDR3 DNA: TGTGCCAGCACCCAGACTAGCGGGGGGGCCGTTAGGTCCTACAATGAGCAGTTCTTC
CDR3 protein: CASTQTSGGAVRSYNEQFF

clone size: .
V gene: TRBV20-1
J gene: TRBJ2-4
D gene: TRBD2
CDR3 DNA: TGCAGTGCTAGAGTCGGGGGGTATTTGGCCAAAAACATTCAGTACTTC
CDR3 protein: CSARVGGYLAKNIQYF

clone size: .
V gene: TRBV7-2
J gene: TRBJ2-5
D gene: .
CDR3 DNA: TGTGCCAGCATCGGGAGCGCGGGAGAGACCCAGTACTTC
CDR3 protein: CASIGSAGETQYF

clone size: .
V gene: TRBV9
J gene: TRBJ2-1
D gene: TRBD1
CDR3 DNA: TGTGCCAGCAGCGAGACAGGGCTCCCCTACAATGAGCAGTTCTTC
CDR3 protein: CASSETGLPYNEQFF

clone size: once
V gene: TRBV28
J gene: TRBJ2-1
D gene: TRBD1
CDR3 DNA: TGTGCCAGCAGTGCCCAGGACAGGATCGATGAGCAGTTCTTC
CDR3 protein: CASSAQDRIDEQFF

clone size: .
V gene: TRBV3-1
J gene: TRBJ2-5
D gene: .
CDR3 DNA: TGTGCCAGCAGCCATGAAAGGGCAAGGGATGAGCAGTACTTC
CDR3 protein: CASSHERARDEQYF

clone size: .
V gene: TRBV6-2/TRBV6-3
J gene: TRBJ2-7
D gene: .
CDR3 DNA: TGTGCCAGCAGTAAAGACAGGGGAGGGTACGAGCAGTACTTC
CDR3 protein: CASSKDRGGYEQYF

clone size: few
V gene: TRBV6-5
J gene: TRBJ2-1
D gene: .
CDR3 DNA: TGTGCCAGCAGTTACTCCCCCCTGCTGGGTCCTTCGCATGAGCAGTTCTTC
CDR3 protein: CASSYSPLLGPSHEQFF

clone size: .
V gene: TRBV29-1
J gene: TRBJ1-5
D gene: TRBD1
CDR3 DNA: TGCAGCGTTCAGGGGGGCAATCAGCCCCAGCATTTT
CDR3 protein: CSVQGGNQPQHF

clone size: few
V gene: TRBV9
J gene: TRBJ2-1
D gene: .
CDR3 DNA: TGTGCCAGCAGCGTAACCAGCGTCAACAATGAGCAGTTCTTC
CDR3 protein: CASSVTSVNNEQFF

clone size: .
V gene: TRBV27
J gene: TRBJ1-1
D gene: TRBD1
CDR3 DNA: TGTGCCAGCAGTTCTAGGTGGCAGGGGGAGGGTGAAGCTTTCTTT
CDR3 protein: CASSSRWQGEGEAFF

clone size: many
V gene: TRBV4-1
J gene: TRBJ2-1
D gene: .
CDR3 DNA: TGCGCCAGCAGCCAAGTTTACGGCGGACCGACCTACAATGAGCAGTTCTTC
CDR3 protein: CASSQVYGGPTYNEQFF

clone size: .
V gene: TRBV11-3
J gene: TRBJ2-2
D gene: .
CDR3 DNA: TGTGCCAGCAGTGCGGAGAACACCGGGGAGCTGTTTTTT
CDR3 protein: CASSAENTGELFF

clone size: .
V gene: TRBV9
J gene: TRBJ1-5
D gene: TRBD1
CDR3 DNA: TGTGCCAGCAGCGTCGGGACAGGGGGTAGTCAGCCCCAGCATTTT
CDR3 protein: CASSVGTGGSQPQHF

clone size: .
V gene: TRBV28
J gene: TRBJ2-7
D gene: .
CDR3 DNA: TGTGCCAGCAGTTCCCCGACAGCCTTGGCGACCTACGAGCAGTACTTC
CDR3 protein: CASSSPTALATYEQYF

clone size: few
V gene: TRBV29-1
J gene: TRBJ2-2
D gene: .
CDR3 DNA: TGCAGCGTTGAGGGTCAGAACACCGGGGAGCTGTTTTTT
CDR3 protein: CSVEGQNTGELFF

clone size: .
V gene: TRBV4-2
J gene: TRBJ1-5
D gene: .
CDR3 DNA: TGTGCCAGCAGCCAAGTTGCGGTCAGGGATCAGCCCCAGCATTTT
CDR3 protein: CASSQVAVRDQPQHF

clone size: once
V gene: TRBV9
J gene: TRBJ2-5
D gene: .
CDR3 DNA: TGTGCCAGCAGCGTTACAGGGCTGCCCCAAGAGACCCAGTACTTC
CDR3 protein: CASSVTGLPQETQYF

clone size: .
V gene: TRBV2
J gene: TRBJ1-4
D gene: .
CDR3 DNA: TGTGCCAGCAAGACATATGCAACTAATGAAAAACTGTTTTTT
CDR3 protein: CASKTYATNEKLFF

clone size: few
V gene: TRBV20-1
J gene: TRBJ2-3
D gene: .
CDR3 DNA: TGCAGTGCCCCCCTCCCCGGTGTCGGCACAGATACGCAGTATTTT
CDR3 protein: CSAPLPGVGTDTQYF

clone size: few
V gene: TRBV6-5
J gene: TRBJ1-2
D gene: .
CDR3 DNA: TGTGCCAGCAGTACCGGGGCAGCCAATAATAACTATGGCTACACCTTC
CDR3 protein: CASSTGAANNNYGYTF

clone size: .
V gene: TRBV7-2
J gene: TRBJ2-3
D gene: TRBD2
CDR3 DNA: TGTGCCAGCAGCCCTCCGGGACTAGTAAGGGGAACGCAGTATTTT
CDR3 protein: CASSPPGLVRGTQYF

clone size: few
V gene: TRBV18
J gene: TRBJ1-6
D gene: TRBD1
CDR3 DNA: TGTGCCAGCTCACAACAGGGGGCCGGTAATTCACCCCTCCACTTT
CDR3 protein: CASSQQGAGNSPLHF

clone size: .
V gene: TRBV24-1
J gene: TRBJ2-5
D gene: .
CDR3 DNA: TGTGCCACCAGGGGACCTTCTCACAAGGAGCAGTACTTC
CDR3 protein: CATRGPSHKEQYF

clone size: few
V gene: TRBV5-1
J gene: TRBJ1-5
D gene: .
CDR3 DNA: TGCGCCAGCAGCCGCCTGCCATCCGCCGGCCAGCCCCAGCATTTT
CDR3 protein: CASSRLPSAGQPQHF

clone size: .
V gene: TRBV7-8
J gene: TRBJ2-3
D gene: TRBD2
CDR3 DNA: TGTGCCAGCTCCTTCCGGGTAGCGGGGGGCACAGATACGCAGTATTTT
CDR3 protein: CASSFRVAGGTDTQYF

clone size: .
V gene: TRBV10-3
J gene: TRBJ1-1
D gene: .
CDR3 DNA: TGTGCCATCAGTGAGGACCGGTGGGCTGAAGCTTTCTTT
CDR3 protein: CAISEDRWAEAFF

clone size: .
V gene: TRBV10-3
J gene: TRBJ2-7
D gene: TRBD2
CDR3 DNA: TGTGCCATCAGTGAGGCAGCGGGGGGACTCTCCTACGAGCAGTACTTC
CDR3 protein: CAISEAAGGLSYEQYF

clone size: .
V gene: TRBV5-1
J gene: TRBJ2-3
D gene: .
CDR3 DNA: TGCGCCAGCAGCTTGGGGGCCGAGTGGCCAGATACGCAGTATTTT
CDR3 protein: CASSLGAEWPDTQYF

clone size: .
V gene: TRBV11-3
J gene: TRBJ2-5
D gene: .
CDR3 DNA: TGTGCCAGCAGAAAAACAGGCCTCCAAGAGACCCAGTACTTC
CDR3 protein: CASRKTGLQETQYF

clone size: many
V gene: TRBV20-1
J gene: TRBJ1-5
D gene: .
CDR3 DNA: TGCAGTGCTAGGGAGGGGGGTCAGCCCCAGCATTTT
CDR3 protein: CSAREGGQPQHF

clone size: many
V gene: TRBV20-1
J gene: TRBJ2-7
D gene: .
CDR3 DNA: TGCAGTGCTAGAGTGGGGAGCTCCTACGAGCAGTACTTC
CDR3 protein: CSARVGSSYEQYF